Here is one T cell receptor (beta chain) with its context. Antigen specificity is unknown. CDR1 SGHRS and CDR2 YFSETQ come from the germline V gene. The CDR3 spans 17 residues. Losses at the gene ends were 0 bases for V and 3 bases for J; bases not matched to a gene: 5. This record comes from a study of CD8+ T cells in alopecia areata. Broader study findings: Clonality exceeded that of normal scalp in lesional scalp, most notably in alopecia totalis/universalis. Normal skin's resident alphabeta T cells are also sequenced in scalp samples.

PBMC-derived CD4+ and CD8+ T cells were sorted. Extracted from the samples, RNA was reverse transcribed into cDNA to serve as the sequencing template. This table comes from immunoSEQ multiplex PCR, and its TCRdb copy is limited to in-frame clones, with some not included. The sample contains about 200,000 clones, 57% of which appear only once. The chain couples TRBV5-1 to TRBJ2-3; 12 positions agree with TRBD2. The clonotype originates from a human donor with alopecia areata. Source: CD4+ T cells sorted from blood, taken at week 0. The CDR3, as DNA: TGCGCCAGCAGCTTGGCCCCTAGCGGGGGGGCAACAGATACGCAGTATTTT. This gives the protein CASSLAPSGGATDTQYF. Variable domain in full (rest from reference TRBV5-1 and TRBJ2-3): KAGVTQTPRYLIKTRGQQVTLSCSPISGHRSVSWYQQTPGQGLQFLFEYFSETQRNKGNFPGRFSGRQFSNSRSEMNVSTLELGDSALYLCASSLAPSGGATDTQYFGPGTRLTVL.